Sequencing of this T cell receptor beta chain was carried out in a study of blood T cells in healthy people across ages (dated by TCRdb to about 2015). With respect to the entire study: In model experiments, roughly one uniquely barcoded TCR beta cDNA molecule per two T cells was captured by template switching. The study measured age-related changes in TCR beta repertoire diversity using deep sequencing normalized with unique cDNA molecular identifiers. The donors were split into four age groups: young (average 16 years), middle-aged (around 37), aged (62) and long-lived (over 75). To avoid experimental bias, donors of different ages were distributed randomly across sequencing lanes. The study analyzed two additional independent replicas of 1 million unique cDNA reads from the same blood draw for two donors, one aged 18 to 30 and one aged 80 or older.

The 39 donors, aged 6 to 90 years, were systemically healthy Caucasian individuals from Russia. Around 10 milliliters of peripheral blood were collected from each donor into EDTA-treated Vacutainer tubes. Ficoll-Paque density-gradient centrifugation was used to isolate PBMCs, with at least 6.5 million per sample. Trizol reagent was used to extract total RNA from the PBMCs, yielding at least 5 micrograms per sample. For every donor, an aliquot of PBMCs went through flow cytometry to measure the percentages of naive CD45RAhigh/CD27high T cells. Concerning this clonotype: Its antigen is unknown. Compared with germline, one end of the junction differs, possibly owing to a read error.

Library generation was performed with 5' RACE. A second PCR of roughly 7 to 12 cycles was run with a J-beta primer mix and a sample-barcoded 5' primer. A unique molecular identifier was introduced onto each TCR beta cDNA molecule by a template-switch 5' adaptor carrying 12 random nucleotides. Each sample yielded at least 3 million CDR3-containing paired-end reads. The Mint cDNA synthesis kit, primed by a TRBC-specific oligonucleotide, was used to synthesize first-strand cDNA from all RNA. Following uracil-DNA glycosylase treatment, a first 18-cycle PCR with universal primers M1SS and BC2_uni_R was performed on all cDNA. Per the source publication's procedure: For normalization, 1 million high-quality reads were randomly selected from each sample, with every read carrying a distinct molecular identifier. Instead of being binned into consensus sequences, reads that shared molecular identifiers were thrown out. CDR3 identification, clonotype clustering and error correction used MiTCR with a Q25 quality threshold and the strictest error-elimination algorithm. A nonparametric unseen species model with Euler transformation was used to estimate a lower bound on total TCR beta diversity. Using fastp trimming at Q25 and MiXCR clonotype assembly, TCRdb reanalyzed the public sequencing data and kept in-frame beta chains. Entries are consolidated by CDR3 protein sequence, retaining the most common genes and DNA. What appears here as the V and J calls and clone size reflects TCRdb's work, not the paper's. The sample yields roughly 1.9 million distinct CDR3 sequences; 30% to 40% were counted once. The ten largest clones take up 20% to 25% of the sample.

Study-wide findings and limitations: Total diversity estimates from one million sequenced T cells were considered lower bounds and underestimates. Observed TCR beta diversity per million T cells fell roughly linearly with age, and a significant reduction was already apparent by age around 40. Compared with the aged group, the long-lived group had more naive CD4+ T cells, fewer expanded clones and increased TCR diversity, suggesting age selection. Observed TCR beta diversity correlated strongly with the percentage of naive T cells measured by flow cytometry. Because profiling used bulk unsorted PBMCs, naive and antigen-experienced compartments could not be compared conclusively. Donor CMV infection status was unknown, potentially confounding age-related changes in expanded clonotypes.

This receptor was identified in a human donor in good health. The sequenced sample was blood.

The nucleotides read TGTGCCAGCAGCCAAGGGGGCAGCTATGGCTACACCTTC. It translates to CASSQGGSYGYTF. Rearrangement joined TRBV4-1 to TRBJ1-2, with 7 middle bases fitting TRBD1. The germline V gene supplies CDR1 MGHRA and CDR2 YSYEKL. The CDR3 runs 13 residues from the cysteine to the phenylalanine. Only the CDR3 portion is preserved as DNA: 39 bases, with reading frame beginning at the first base.